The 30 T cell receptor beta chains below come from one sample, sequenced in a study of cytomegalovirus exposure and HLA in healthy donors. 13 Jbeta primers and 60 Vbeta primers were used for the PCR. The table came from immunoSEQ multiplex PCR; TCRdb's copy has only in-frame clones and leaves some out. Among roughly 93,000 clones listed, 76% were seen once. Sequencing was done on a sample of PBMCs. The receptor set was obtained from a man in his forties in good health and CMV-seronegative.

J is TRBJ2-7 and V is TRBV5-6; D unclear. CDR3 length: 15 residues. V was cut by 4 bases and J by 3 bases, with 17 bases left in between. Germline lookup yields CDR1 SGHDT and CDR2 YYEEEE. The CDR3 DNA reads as TGTGCCAGCAGCCCCCTGGCCGGAGCCAACTACGAGCAGTACTTC. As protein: CASSPLAGANYEQYF.

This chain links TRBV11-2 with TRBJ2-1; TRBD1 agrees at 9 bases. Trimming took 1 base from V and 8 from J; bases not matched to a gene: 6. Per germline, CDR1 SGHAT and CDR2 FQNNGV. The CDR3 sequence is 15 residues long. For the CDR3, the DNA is TGTGCCAGCAGCTTAGGTGGGACAGGGTTCGATGAGCAGTTCTTC. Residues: CASSLGGTGFDEQFF.

The CDR3 spells CASSQEPAGGSVADTQYF. The CDR3 DNA is TGCGCCAGCAGCCAAGAGCCAGCGGGGGGGTCGGTGGCAGATACGCAGTATTTT. J is TRBJ2-3 and V is TRBV4-3, with 10 bases fitting TRBD2. The CDR3 is 18 amino acids. Germline V lookup: CDR1 LGHNA, CDR2 YSLEER. Germline trimming cut 0 bases from V and 4 bases from J; bases unmatched to any gene: 10.

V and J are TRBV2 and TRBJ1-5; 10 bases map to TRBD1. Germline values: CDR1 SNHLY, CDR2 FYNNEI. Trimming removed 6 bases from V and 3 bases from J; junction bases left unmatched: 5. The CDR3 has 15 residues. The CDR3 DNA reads TGTGCCAGCAGAGAGACAGGGGGCAACAATCAGCCCCAGCATTTT. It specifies CASRETGGNNQPQHF.

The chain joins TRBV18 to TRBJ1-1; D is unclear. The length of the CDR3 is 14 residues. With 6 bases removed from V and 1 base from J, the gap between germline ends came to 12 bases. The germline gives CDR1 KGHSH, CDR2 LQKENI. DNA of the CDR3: TGTGCCAGCTCCCCCCGTGGAGAGAACACTGAAGCTTTCTTT. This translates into CASSPRGENTEAFF.

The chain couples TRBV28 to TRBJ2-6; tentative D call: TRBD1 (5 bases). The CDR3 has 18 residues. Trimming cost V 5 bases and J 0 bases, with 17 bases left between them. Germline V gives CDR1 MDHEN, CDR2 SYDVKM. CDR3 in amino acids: CASSPPQGIFSGANVLTF. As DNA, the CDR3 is TGTGCCAGCAGTCCCCCCCAGGGAATCTTCTCTGGGGCCAACGTCCTGACTTTC.

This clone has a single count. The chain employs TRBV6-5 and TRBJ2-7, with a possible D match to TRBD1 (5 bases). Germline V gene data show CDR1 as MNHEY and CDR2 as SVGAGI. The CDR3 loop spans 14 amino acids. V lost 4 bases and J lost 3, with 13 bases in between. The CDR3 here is CASSSRNRNYEQYF. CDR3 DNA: TGTGCCAGCAGTTCACGCAACAGGAACTACGAGCAGTACTTC.

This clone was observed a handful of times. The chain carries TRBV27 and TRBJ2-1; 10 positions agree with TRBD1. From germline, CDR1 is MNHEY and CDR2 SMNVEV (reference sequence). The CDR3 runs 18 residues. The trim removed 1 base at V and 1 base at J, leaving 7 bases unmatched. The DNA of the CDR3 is TGTGCCAGCAGTTTATTGCGGACAGGGGGTTGGTCCTACAATGAGCAGTTCTTC. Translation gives CASSLLRTGGWSYNEQFF.

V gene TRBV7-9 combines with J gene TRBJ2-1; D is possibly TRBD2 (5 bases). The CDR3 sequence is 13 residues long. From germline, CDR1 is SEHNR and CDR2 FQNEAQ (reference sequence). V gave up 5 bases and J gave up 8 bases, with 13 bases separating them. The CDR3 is CASSPRGPHEQFF. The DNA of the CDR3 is TGTGCCAGCAGCCCTAGAGGGCCCCATGAGCAGTTCTTC.

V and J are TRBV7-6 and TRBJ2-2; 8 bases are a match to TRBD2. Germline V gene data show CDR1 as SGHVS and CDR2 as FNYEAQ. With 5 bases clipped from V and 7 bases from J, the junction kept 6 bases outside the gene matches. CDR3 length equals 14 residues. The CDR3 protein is CASSPRGGFGELFF. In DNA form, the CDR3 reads TGTGCCAGCAGCCCTCGCGGGGGGTTCGGGGAGCTGTTTTTT.

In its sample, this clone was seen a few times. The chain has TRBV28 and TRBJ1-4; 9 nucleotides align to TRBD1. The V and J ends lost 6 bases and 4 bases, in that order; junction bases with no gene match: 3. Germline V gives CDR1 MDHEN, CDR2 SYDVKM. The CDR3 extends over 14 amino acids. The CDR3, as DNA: TGTGCCAGCAGCCTGACAGGGGGTAATGAAAAACTGTTTTTT. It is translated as CASSLTGGNEKLFF.

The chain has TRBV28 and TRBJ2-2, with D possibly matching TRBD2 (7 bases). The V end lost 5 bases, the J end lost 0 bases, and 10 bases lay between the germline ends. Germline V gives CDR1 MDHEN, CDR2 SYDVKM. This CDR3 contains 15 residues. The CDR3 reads CASSGGAPNTGELFF. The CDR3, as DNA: TGTGCCAGCAGTGGGGGGGCCCCGAACACCGGGGAGCTGTTTTTT.

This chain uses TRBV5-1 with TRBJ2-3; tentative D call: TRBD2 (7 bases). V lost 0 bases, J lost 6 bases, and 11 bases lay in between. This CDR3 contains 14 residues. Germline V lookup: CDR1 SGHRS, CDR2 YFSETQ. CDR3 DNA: TGCGCCAGCAGCTTGGCGGGGGGCAAGGATACGCAGTATTTT. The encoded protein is CASSLAGGKDTQYF. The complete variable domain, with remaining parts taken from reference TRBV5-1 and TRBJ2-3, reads KAGVTQTPRYLIKTRGQQVTLSCSPISGHRSVSWYQQTPGQGLQFLFEYFSETQRNKGNFPGRFSGRQFSNSRSEMNVSTLELGDSALYLCASSLAGGKDTQYFGPGTRLTVL.

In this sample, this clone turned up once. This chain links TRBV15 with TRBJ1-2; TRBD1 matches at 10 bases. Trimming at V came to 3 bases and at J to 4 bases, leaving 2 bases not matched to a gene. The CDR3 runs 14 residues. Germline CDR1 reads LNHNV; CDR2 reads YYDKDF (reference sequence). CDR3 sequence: CATSRWTGGYGYTF. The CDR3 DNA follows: TGTGCCACCAGCAGGTGGACAGGGGGCTATGGCTACACCTTC.

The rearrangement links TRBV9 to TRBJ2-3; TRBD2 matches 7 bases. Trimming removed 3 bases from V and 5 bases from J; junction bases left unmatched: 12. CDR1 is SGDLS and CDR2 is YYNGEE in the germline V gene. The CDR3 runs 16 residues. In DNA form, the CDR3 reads TGTGCCAGCAGCGCCGATGGGGGGGGTTTCAGAGATACGCAGTATTTT. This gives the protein CASSADGGGFRDTQYF.

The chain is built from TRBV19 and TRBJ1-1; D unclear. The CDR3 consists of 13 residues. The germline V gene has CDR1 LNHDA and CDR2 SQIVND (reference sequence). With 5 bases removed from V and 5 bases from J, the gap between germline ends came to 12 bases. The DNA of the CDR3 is TGTGCCAGTAGTTCGTACCGGGGTACTGAAGCTTTCTTT. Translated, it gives CASSSYRGTEAFF.

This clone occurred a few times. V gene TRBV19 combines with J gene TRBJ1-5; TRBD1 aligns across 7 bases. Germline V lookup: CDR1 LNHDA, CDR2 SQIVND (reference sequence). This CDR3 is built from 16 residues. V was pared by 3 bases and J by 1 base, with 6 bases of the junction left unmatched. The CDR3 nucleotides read TGTGCCAGTAGTATGACAGACAGGGTAAGCAATCAGCCCCAGCATTTT. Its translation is CASSMTDRVSNQPQHF. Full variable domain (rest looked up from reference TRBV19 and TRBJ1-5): DGGITQSPKYLFRKEGQNVTLSCEQNLNHDAMYWYRQDPGQGLRLIYYSQIVNDFQKGDIAEGYSVSREKKESFPLTVTSAQKNPTAFYLCASSMTDRVSNQPQHFGDGTRLSIL.

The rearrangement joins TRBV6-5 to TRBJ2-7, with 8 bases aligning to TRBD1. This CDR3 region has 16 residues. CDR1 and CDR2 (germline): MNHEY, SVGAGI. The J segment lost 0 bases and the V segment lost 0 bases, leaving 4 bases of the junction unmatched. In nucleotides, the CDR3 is TGTGCCAGCAGTTACTCGAAGGGACAGGCCTCCTACGAGCAGTACTTC. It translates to CASSYSKGQASYEQYF.

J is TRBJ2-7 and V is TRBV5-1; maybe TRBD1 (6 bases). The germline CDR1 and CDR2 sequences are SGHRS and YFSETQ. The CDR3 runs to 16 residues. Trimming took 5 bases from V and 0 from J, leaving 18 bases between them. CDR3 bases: TGCGCCAGCAGTCCGAGTCACGGGACACCCTCCTACGAGCAGTACTTC. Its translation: CASSPSHGTPSYEQYF.

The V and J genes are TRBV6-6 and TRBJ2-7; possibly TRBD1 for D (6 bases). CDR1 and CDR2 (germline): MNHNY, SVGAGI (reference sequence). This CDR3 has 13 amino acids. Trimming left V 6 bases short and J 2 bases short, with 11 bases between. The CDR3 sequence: CASSRDKPYEQYF. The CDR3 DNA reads TGTGCCAGCAGCCGGGACAAACCCTACGAGCAGTACTTC.

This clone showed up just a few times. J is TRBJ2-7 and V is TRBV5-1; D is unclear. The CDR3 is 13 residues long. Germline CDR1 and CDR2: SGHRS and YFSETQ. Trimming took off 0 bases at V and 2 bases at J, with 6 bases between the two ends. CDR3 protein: CASSLGSTYEQYF. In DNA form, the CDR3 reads TGCGCCAGCAGCTTGGGCAGTACCTACGAGCAGTACTTC.

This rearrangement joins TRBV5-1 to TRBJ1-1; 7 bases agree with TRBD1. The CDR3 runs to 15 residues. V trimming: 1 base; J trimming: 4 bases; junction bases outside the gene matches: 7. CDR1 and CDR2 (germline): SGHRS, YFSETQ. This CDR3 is CASSLSTGVVTEAFF. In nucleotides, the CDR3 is TGCGCCAGCAGCTTGTCCACAGGGGTGGTCACTGAAGCTTTCTTT.

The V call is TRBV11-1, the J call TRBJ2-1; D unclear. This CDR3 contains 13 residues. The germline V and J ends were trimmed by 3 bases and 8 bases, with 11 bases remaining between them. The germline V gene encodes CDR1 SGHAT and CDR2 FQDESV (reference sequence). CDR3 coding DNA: TGTGCCAGCAGCTTTGCAGGTATCTATGAGCAGTTCTTC. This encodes CASSFAGIYEQFF.

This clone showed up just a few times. CDR3 loop: CASRTLLGQGYSNQPQHF. DNA for the CDR3: TGTGCCAGTAGGACGCTTTTGGGACAGGGTTATAGCAATCAGCCCCAGCATTTT. V gene TRBV19 combines with J gene TRBJ1-5, with TRBD1 matching over 9 bases. The CDR3 totals 18 residues. Looked up from germline, CDR1 is LNHDA and CDR2 is SQIVND (reference sequence). V lost 6 bases, J lost 0 bases, and 12 bases stayed unmatched.

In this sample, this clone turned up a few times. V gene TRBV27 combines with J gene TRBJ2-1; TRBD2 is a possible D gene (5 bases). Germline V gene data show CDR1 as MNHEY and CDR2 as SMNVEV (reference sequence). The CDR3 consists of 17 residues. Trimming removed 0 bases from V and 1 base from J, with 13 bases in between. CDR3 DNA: TGTGCCAGCAGTTTATCGATGGCCAGGAGGTCCTACAATGAGCAGTTCTTC. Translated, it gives CASSLSMARRSYNEQFF.

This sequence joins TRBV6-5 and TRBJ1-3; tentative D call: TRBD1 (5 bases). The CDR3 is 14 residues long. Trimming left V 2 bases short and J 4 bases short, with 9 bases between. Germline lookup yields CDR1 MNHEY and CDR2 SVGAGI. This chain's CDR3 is CASSYQGLGNTIYF. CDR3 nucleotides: TGTGCCAGCAGTTACCAGGGTTTGGGAAACACCATATATTTT.

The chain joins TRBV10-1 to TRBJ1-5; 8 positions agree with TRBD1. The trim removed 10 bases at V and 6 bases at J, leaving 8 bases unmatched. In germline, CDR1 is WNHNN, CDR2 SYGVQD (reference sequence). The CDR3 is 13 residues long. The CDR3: CAIATGVGQPQHF. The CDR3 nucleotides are TGCGCCATCGCGACAGGGGTAGGTCAGCCCCAGCATTTT.

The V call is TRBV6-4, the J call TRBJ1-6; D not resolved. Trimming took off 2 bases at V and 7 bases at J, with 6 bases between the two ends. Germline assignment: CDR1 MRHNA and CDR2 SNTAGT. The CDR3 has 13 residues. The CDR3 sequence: CASSDSGNSPLHF. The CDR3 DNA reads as TGTGCCAGCAGTGACAGCGGGAATTCACCCCTCCACTTT.

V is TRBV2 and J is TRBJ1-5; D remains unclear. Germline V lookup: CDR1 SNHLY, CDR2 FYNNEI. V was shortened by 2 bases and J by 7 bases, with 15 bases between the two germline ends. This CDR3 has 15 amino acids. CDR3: CASSELRRVGQPQHF. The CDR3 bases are TGTGCCAGCAGTGAATTAAGGAGGGTAGGGCAGCCCCAGCATTTT.

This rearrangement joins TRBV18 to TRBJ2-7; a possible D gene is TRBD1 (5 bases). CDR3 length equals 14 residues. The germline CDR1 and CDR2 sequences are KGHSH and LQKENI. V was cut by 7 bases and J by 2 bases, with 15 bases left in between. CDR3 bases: TGTGCCAGCTTCCCACACGGCAGGGCCTACGAGCAGTACTTC. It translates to CASFPHGRAYEQYF.